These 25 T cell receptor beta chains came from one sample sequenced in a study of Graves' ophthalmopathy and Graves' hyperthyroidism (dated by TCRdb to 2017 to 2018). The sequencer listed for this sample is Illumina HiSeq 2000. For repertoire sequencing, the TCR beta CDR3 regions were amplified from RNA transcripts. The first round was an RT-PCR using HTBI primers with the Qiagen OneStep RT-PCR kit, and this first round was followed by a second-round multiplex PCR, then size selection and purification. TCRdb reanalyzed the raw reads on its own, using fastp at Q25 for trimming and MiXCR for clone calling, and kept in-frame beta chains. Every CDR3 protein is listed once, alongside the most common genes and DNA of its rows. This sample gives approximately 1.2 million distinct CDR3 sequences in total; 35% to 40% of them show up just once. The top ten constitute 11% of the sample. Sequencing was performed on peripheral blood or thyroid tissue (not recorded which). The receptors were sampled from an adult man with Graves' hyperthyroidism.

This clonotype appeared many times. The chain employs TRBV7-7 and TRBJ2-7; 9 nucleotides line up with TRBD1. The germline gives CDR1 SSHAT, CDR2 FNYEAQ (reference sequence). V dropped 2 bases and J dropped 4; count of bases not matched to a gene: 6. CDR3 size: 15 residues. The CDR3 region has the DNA TGTGCCAGCAGCTTAACGGCGGGACAGGGTTACGAGCAGTACTTC. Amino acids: CASSLTAGQGYEQYF.

DNA of the CDR3: TGTGCCACCAACCAGGCTCCTATACAGACGAATAATGGCTACACCTTC. Encoded protein: CATNQAPIQTNNGYTF. The chain has TRBV25-1 and TRBJ1-2; D gene uncertain. From germline, CDR1 is MGHDK and CDR2 SYGVNS. There are 16 residues in the CDR3. V lost 10 bases and J 6 bases, leaving 27 bases between the germline ends.

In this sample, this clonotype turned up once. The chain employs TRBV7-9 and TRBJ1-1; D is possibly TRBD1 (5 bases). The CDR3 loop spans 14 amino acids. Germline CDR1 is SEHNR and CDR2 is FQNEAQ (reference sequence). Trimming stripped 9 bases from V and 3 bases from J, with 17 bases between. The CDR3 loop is CASTLTGGYTEAFF. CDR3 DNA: TGTGCCAGTACCCTCACGGGGGGATACACTGAAGCTTTCTTT.

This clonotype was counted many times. The CDR3 protein is CASSFSGAYDGYTF. DNA of the CDR3: TGTGCCAGCAGCTTCTCAGGGGCTTACGATGGCTACACCTTC. This chain uses TRBV5-8 with TRBJ1-2, with D possibly matching TRBD1 (6 bases). The CDR3 is made up of 14 amino acids. Germline CDR1 and CDR2: SGHTS and YDEGEE. V gave up 2 bases and J gave up 6 bases, with 14 bases separating them.

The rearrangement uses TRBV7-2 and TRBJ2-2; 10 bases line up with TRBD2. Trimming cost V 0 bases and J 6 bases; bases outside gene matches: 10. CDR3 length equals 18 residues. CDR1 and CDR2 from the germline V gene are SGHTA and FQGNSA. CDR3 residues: CASSLAVAGGLFAGELFF. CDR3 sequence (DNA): TGTGCCAGCAGCTTAGCTGTAGCGGGAGGATTATTCGCCGGGGAGCTGTTTTTT.

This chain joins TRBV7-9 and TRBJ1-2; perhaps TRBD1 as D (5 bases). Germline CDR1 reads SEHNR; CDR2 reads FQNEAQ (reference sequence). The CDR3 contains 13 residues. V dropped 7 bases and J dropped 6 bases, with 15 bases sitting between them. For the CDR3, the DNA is TGTGCCAGCAACGACCTTGGGGACGATGGCTACACCTTC. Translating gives CASNDLGDDGYTF.

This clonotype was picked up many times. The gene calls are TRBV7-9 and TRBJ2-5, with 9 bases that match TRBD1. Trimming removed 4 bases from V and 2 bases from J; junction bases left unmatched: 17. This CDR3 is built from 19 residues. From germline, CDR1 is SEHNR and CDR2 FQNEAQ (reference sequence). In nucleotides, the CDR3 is TGTGCCAGCAGCTCTGAGAGCGCGGGACAGGGTCACGGGCAAGAGACCCAGTACTTC. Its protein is CASSSESAGQGHGQETQYF.

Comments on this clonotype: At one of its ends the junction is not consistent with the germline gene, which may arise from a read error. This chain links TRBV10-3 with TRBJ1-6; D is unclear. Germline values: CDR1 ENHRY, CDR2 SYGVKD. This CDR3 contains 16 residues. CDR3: CASSYGWRSYNSPLHF. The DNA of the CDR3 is TGTGCCAGCAGTTACGGTTGGCGGTCGTATAATTCACCCCTCCACTTT.

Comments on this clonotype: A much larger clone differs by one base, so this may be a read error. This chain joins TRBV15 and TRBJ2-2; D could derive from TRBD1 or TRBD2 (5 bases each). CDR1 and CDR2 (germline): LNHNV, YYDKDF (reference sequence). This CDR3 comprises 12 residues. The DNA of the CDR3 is TGTGCCACCAGCACCCCGGTGGGGGAGCTGGTTTTT. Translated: CATSTPVGELVF.

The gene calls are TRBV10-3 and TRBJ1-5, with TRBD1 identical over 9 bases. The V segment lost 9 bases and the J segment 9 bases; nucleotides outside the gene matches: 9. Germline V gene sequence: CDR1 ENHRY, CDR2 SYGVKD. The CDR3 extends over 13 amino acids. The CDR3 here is CAIAGTGRLPQHF. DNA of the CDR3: TGTGCCATAGCCGGGACAGGGCGACTGCCCCAGCATTTT.

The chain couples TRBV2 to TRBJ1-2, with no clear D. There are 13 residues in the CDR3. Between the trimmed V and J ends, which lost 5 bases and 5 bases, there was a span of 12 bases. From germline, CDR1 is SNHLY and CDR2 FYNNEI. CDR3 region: CASSRSPEYGYTF. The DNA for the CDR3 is TGTGCCAGCAGTCGGTCGCCGGAGTATGGCTACACCTTC.

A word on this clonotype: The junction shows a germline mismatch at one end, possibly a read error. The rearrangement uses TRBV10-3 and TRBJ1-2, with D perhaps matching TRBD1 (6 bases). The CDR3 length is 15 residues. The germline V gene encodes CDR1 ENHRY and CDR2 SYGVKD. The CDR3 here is CASSSPTRGQYGYTF. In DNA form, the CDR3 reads TGTGCCAGCAGTTCCCCAACCCGGGGGCAGTACGGCTACACCTTC.

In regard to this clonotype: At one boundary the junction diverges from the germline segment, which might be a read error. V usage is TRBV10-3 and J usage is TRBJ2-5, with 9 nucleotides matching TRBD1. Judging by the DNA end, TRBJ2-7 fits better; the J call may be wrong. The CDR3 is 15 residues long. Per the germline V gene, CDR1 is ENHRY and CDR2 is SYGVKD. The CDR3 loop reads CASSQFRDRAYEQYF. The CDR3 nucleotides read TGTGCCAGCAGTCAATTCCGGGACAGGGCCTACGAGCAGTACTTC.

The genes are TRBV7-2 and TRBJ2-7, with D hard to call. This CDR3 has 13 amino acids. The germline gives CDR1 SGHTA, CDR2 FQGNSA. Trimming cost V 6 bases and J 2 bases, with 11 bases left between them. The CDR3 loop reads CASSSISAYEQYF. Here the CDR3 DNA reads TGTGCCAGCAGTTCAATTTCCGCCTACGAGCAGTACTTC. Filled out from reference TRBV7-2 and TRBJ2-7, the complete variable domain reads GAGVSQSPSNKVTEKGKDVELRCDPISGHTALYWYRQSLGQGLEFLIYFQGNSAPDKSGLPSDRFSAERTGGSVSTLTIQRTQQEDSAVYLCASSSISAYEQYFGPGTRLTVT.

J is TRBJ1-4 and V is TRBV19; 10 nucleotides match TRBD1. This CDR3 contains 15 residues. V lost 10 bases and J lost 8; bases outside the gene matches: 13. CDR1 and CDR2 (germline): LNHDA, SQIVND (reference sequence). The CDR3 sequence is CATLAPGTGDEKLFF. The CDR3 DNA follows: TGTGCCACCCTAGCCCCCGGGACAGGGGACGAAAAACTGTTTTTT.

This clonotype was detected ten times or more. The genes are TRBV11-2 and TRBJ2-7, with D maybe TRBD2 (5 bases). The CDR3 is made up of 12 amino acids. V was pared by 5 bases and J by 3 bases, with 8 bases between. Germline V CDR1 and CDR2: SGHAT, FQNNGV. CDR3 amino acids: CASSQDFYEQYF. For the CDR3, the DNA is TGTGCCAGCAGCCAGGACTTCTACGAGCAGTACTTC.

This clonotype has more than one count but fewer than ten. CDR3 nucleotides: TGCAGTGCCCTGGACAGTACTGAAGCTTTCTTT. Translating gives CSALDSTEAFF. The chain has TRBV20-1 and TRBJ1-1; a possible D gene is TRBD1 (6 bases). The CDR3 sequence is 11 residues long. Trimming left V 6 bases short and J 5 bases short, with 10 bases between. Per germline, CDR1 DFQATT and CDR2 SNEGSKA (reference sequence).

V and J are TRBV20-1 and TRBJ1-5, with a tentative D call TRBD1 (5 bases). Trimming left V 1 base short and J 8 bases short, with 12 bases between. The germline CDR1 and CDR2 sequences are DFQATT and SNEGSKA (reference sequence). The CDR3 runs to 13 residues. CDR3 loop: CSARVPGGKPQHF. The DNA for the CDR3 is TGCAGTGCTAGAGTGCCTGGGGGGAAGCCCCAGCATTTT.

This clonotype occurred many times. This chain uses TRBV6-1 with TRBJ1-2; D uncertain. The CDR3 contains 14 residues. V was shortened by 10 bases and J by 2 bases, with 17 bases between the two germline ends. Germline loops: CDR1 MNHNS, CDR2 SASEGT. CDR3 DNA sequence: TGTGCCACTCCTGGGCCCAGAATGAACTATGGCTACACCTTC. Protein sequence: CATPGPRMNYGYTF.

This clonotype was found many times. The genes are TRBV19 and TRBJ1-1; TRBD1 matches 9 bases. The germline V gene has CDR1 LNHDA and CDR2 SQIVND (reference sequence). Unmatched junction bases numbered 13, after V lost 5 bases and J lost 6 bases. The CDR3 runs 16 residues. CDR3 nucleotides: TGTGCCAGTAGTCCAGACAACAGGGGGCGAAGGGCTGAAGCTTTCTTT. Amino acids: CASSPDNRGRRAEAFF.

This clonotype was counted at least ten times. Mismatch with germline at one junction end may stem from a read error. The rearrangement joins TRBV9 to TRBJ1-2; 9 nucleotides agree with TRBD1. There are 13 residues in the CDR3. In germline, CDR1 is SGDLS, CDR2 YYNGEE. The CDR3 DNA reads TGCGCCAGCAGTGTGGGACAGGGCTATGGCTACACCTTC. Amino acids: CASSVGQGYGYTF.

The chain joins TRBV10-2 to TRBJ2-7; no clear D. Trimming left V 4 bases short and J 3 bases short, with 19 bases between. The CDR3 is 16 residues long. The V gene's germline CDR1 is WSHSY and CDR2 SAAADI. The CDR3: CASSASSIAASYEQYF. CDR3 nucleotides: TGCGCCAGCAGTGCCAGTAGTATTGCGGCGAGCTACGAGCAGTACTTC.

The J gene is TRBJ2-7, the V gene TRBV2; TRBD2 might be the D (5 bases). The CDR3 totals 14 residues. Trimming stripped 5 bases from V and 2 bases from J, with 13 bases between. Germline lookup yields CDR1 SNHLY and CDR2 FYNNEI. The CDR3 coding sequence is TGTGCCAGCAGTAAATCGGACGGGACCTACGAGCAGTACTTC. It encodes CASSKSDGTYEQYF.

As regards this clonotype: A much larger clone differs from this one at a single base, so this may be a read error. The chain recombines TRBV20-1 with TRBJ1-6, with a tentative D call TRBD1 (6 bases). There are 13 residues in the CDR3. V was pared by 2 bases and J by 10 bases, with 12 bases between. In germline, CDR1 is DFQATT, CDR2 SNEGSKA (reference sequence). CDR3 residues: CSARNREQSPLHF. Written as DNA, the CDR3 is TGCAGTGCTAGAAACAGGGAACAATCACCCCTCCACTTT.

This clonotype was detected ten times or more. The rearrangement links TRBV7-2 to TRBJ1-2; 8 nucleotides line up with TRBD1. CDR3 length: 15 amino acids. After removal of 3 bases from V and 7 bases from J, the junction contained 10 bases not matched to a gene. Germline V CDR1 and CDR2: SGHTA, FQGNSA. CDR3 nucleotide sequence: TGTGCCAGCAGCTTGGCCGCCGACAGGGGTGGTGGCTACACCTTC. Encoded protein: CASSLAADRGGGYTF.